This T cell receptor beta chain came from a study of OX40 agonist ivuxolimab in advanced cancers. Germline V gene data show CDR1 as MDHEN and CDR2 as SYDVKM. The trim removed 4 bases at V and 1 base at J, leaving 7 bases unmatched. The CDR3 is 15 amino acids. Sequencing used immunoSEQ multiplex PCR; TCRdb keeps in-frame clones, though not all of them. Here the sample spans 35,000 to 45,000 clones, approximately 80% being singletons. The clonotype was recovered from an adult with an advanced solid tumor such as melanoma, head and neck, liver or kidney cancer. The chain uses TRBV28 and TRBJ2-7; 7 bases align to TRBD2. The source was CD4+ or CD8+ T cells sorted from blood, collected in a trial of the OX40 agonist ivuxolimab. The CDR3 sequence is CASSSRGSGSYEQYF. The CDR3 nucleotides read TGTGCCAGCAGTTCACGCGGGAGTGGGTCCTACGAGCAGTACTTC.